The 27 T cell receptor beta chains below come from one sample, sequenced in a study of blood T cell repertoires in COVID-19. Data came from immunoSEQ multiplex PCR; TCRdb stores just in-frame clones and leaves some out. The profile shows 50,000 to 80,000 clones, more than 65% of them singletons. The sequencing input was peripheral blood. The receptors shown here come from a woman aged 55-69 years with acute or convalescent COVID-19.

The CDR3 protein is CAWSVRGQGYYTDTQYF. The CDR3 nucleotides are TGTGCCTGGAGTGTGAGGGGACAGGGTTATTACACAGATACGCAGTATTTT. This sequence joins TRBV30 and TRBJ2-3; 9 bases agree with TRBD1. The ends lost 0 bases at V and 2 bases at J; junction bases unmatched: 9. CDR1 is GTSNPN, CDR2 SVGIG, per germline (reference sequence). The CDR3 sequence is 17 residues long.

The rearrangement links TRBV6-5 to TRBJ2-5, with D possibly matching TRBD1 (6 bases). V lost 7 bases, J lost 10 bases, and 19 bases lay in between. The CDR3 runs 13 residues. Germline-derived CDR1 and CDR2 are MNHEY and SVGAGI. The CDR3 DNA is TGTGCCAGCACCGAGGCTAGGGGGACGGACCAGTACTTC. Residues: CASTEARGTDQYF.

The rearrangement links TRBV3-1 (or the pseudogene TRBV3-2) to TRBJ1-5; D remains unclear. The germline gives CDR1 LGHDT, CDR2 YNNKEL (reference sequence). The length of the CDR3 is 14 residues. Trimming removed 0 bases at V and 7 bases at J, with 10 bases between. CDR3 coding DNA: TGTGCCAGCAGCCAAGACAAGTCGGGGCAGCCCCAGCATTTT. The encoded protein is CASSQDKSGQPQHF.

In its sample, this clone was seen many times. The CDR3 loop is CASRPNGGRIQPQHF. The CDR3 region has the DNA TGTGCCAGCAGACCTAACGGGGGGAGAATTCAGCCCCAGCATTTT. The chain employs TRBV6-5 and TRBJ1-5; D possibly corresponds to TRBD1 (5 bases). Germline V gene data show CDR1 as MNHEY and CDR2 as SVGAGI. Deletions cut 6 bases from V and 6 bases from J, with 18 bases between. This CDR3 is 15 amino acids long.

The chain has TRBV6-1 and TRBJ2-7; D not resolved. CDR1 MNHNS and CDR2 SASEGT come from the germline V gene. The ends were cut back, 0 bases at V and 4 bases at J, with 4 bases in the middle. The CDR3 runs to 12 residues. The CDR3 sequence is CASSEARYEQYF. CDR3 bases: TGTGCCAGCAGTGAAGCCCGGTACGAGCAGTACTTC.

Note on this clone: A junction end diverges from the germline sequence, so it may reflect a read error. The rearrangement uses TRBV2 and TRBJ1-6, with D perhaps TRBD1 (5 bases). Germline V CDR1 and CDR2: SNHLY, FYNNEI. This CDR3 spans 15 amino acids. CDR3 residues: CAGSEETVSNSPLHF. CDR3 coding DNA: TGTGCCGGCAGTGAAGAGACAGTGTCTAATTCACCCCTCCACTTT.

The V gene is TRBV5-1, the J gene TRBJ2-1; perhaps TRBD1 as D (5 bases). The CDR3 is 15 amino acids. CDR1 and CDR2 (germline): SGHRS, YFSETQ. Trimming pared 3 bases from V and 4 bases from J, leaving 14 bases between. The CDR3 spells CASSSYDSNYNEQFF. The DNA for the CDR3 is TGCGCCAGCAGCTCCTACGACAGCAATTACAATGAGCAGTTCTTC.

This clone was counted once. As DNA, the CDR3 is TGCGCCAGCGCGTGGGGGGACACTGAAGCTTTCTTT. This sequence encodes CASAWGDTEAFF. The V call is TRBV10-2, the J call TRBJ1-1; maybe TRBD1 (5 bases). V lost 8 bases and J 3 bases, leaving 10 bases between the germline ends. Germline V gene lookup returns CDR1 WSHSY and CDR2 SAAADI. The CDR3 covers 12 residues.

This clone was seen once. The chain uses TRBV3-1 (or the pseudogene TRBV3-2) and TRBJ1-3; D is ambiguous. V dropped 1 base and J dropped 9 bases, with 7 bases sitting between them. Germline assignment: CDR1 LGHDT and CDR2 YNNKEL (reference sequence). This CDR3 region has 12 residues. The CDR3 DNA sequence: TGTGCCAGCAGCCAAGTTGGCGGCACCATATATTTT. Translated, it gives CASSQVGGTIYF.

V usage is TRBV1 and J usage is TRBJ2-1; the table calls TRBD2, which could not be checked here. TRBV1 is a documented pseudogene. The CDR3 contains 15 residues. As DNA, the CDR3 is TGCACCAGCAGCCAAGTAAGCACCGCCTACAATGAGCAGTTCTTC. Protein sequence: CTSSQVSTAYNEQFF.

The chain carries TRBV5-1 and TRBJ1-1; 9 nucleotides match TRBD1. Germline V gene data show CDR1 as SGHRS and CDR2 as YFSETQ. The V segment lost 0 bases and the J segment 4 bases; nucleotides outside the gene matches: 4. The CDR3 sequence is 15 residues long. The CDR3 loop reads CASSLGQGGGTEAFF. The CDR3 bases are TGCGCCAGCAGCTTGGGACAGGGGGGCGGCACTGAAGCTTTCTTT.

This chain connects TRBV9 to TRBJ1-3; no reliable D call. Between the trimmed V and J ends, which lost 0 bases and 2 bases, there was a span of 9 bases. CDR1 and CDR2 (germline): SGDLS, YYNGEE. The CDR3 has 15 residues. DNA of the CDR3: TGTGCCAGCAGCGTAGCTGCGGGCCCTGGAAACACCATATATTTT. This sequence encodes CASSVAAGPGNTIYF.

Only one count was recorded for this clone. The gene calls are TRBV5-8 and TRBJ2-3, with a weak D call TRBD1 (6 bases). Germline-derived CDR1 and CDR2 are SGHTS and YDEGEE. This CDR3 region has 14 residues. Trimming removed 1 base at V and 3 bases at J, with 9 bases between. The CDR3 sequence is CASSLYRETDTQYF. The CDR3 bases are TGTGCCAGCAGCTTGTACAGGGAAACAGATACGCAGTATTTT.

This clone has more than one count but fewer than ten. The J gene is TRBJ1-6, the V gene TRBV7-9; 9 bases align to TRBD1. V lost 6 bases to trimming and J lost 9 bases; unmatched junction nucleotides: 9. The germline V gene encodes CDR1 SEHNR and CDR2 FQNEAQ (reference sequence). CDR3 length: 15 amino acids. The CDR3 here is CASSSNRGPSSPLHF. The CDR3 DNA sequence: TGTGCCAGCAGTTCGAACAGGGGGCCGAGTTCACCCCTCCACTTT.

The V and J genes are TRBV10-3 and TRBJ1-1; tentatively, D is TRBD1 (6 bases). The V end was cut by 0 bases, the J end by 4 bases, with 15 bases between. The germline V gene encodes CDR1 ENHRY and CDR2 SYGVKD. The CDR3 runs to 16 residues. The chain's CDR3 is CAISESGGAGVTEAFF. Here the CDR3 DNA reads TGTGCCATCAGTGAGTCGGGGGGGGCGGGCGTCACTGAAGCTTTCTTT.

The gene calls are TRBV6-6 and TRBJ2-7; TRBD1 agrees at 7 bases. Germline V gives CDR1 MNHNY, CDR2 SVGAGI (reference sequence). The J segment lost 4 bases and the V segment lost 8 bases, leaving 8 bases of the junction unmatched. The CDR3 sequence is 13 residues long. This CDR3 is CASSRTGTYEQYF. The CDR3 DNA reads TGTGCCAGCTCCAGGACAGGTACTTACGAGCAGTACTTC.

The chain links TRBV27 to TRBJ2-7, with 8 positions matching TRBD1. The germline CDR1 and CDR2 sequences are MNHEY and SMNVEV (reference sequence). CDR3 length: 14 amino acids. J lost 4 bases, V lost 6 bases, and 8 bases had no gene match. The CDR3 spells CASSLGQGNYEQYF. The CDR3 DNA reads TGTGCCAGCAGCCTCGGACAGGGCAATTACGAGCAGTACTTC.

The chain links TRBV2 to TRBJ1-1; no clear D gene. Germline CDR1 is SNHLY and CDR2 is FYNNEI. V was clipped by 0 bases and J by 9 bases, with 8 bases between them. CDR3 length equals 12 residues. The DNA for the CDR3 is TGTGCCAGCAGTGAAGCGGCAAATCAAGCTTTCTTT. Translated, it gives CASSEAANQAFF.

CDR3 coding DNA: TGTGCCAGCAGCTTAACGGATGGCTACACCTTC. This gives the protein CASSLTDGYTF. The genes are TRBV5-6 and TRBJ1-2; D call uncertain. The CDR3 covers 11 residues. The V end lost 2 bases, the J end lost 6 bases, and 5 bases lay between the germline ends. Germline V gene lookup returns CDR1 SGHDT and CDR2 YYEEEE.

DNA of the CDR3: TGCGCCAGCAGCTTGGAGGGGGTTTCCCACAATGAGCAGTTCTTC. This codes for CASSLEGVSHNEQFF. This chain uses TRBV5-1 with TRBJ2-1, with D tentatively TRBD1 (6 bases). V lost 0 bases, J lost 5 bases, and 12 bases lay in between. The CDR3 contains 15 residues. CDR1 and CDR2 from the germline V gene are SGHRS and YFSETQ.

This clone has a single count. The V gene is TRBV7-3, the J gene TRBJ2-2, with 9 nucleotides matching TRBD1. J lost 6 bases, V lost 7 bases, and 30 bases had no gene match. This CDR3 contains 22 residues. The germline CDR1 and CDR2 sequences are SGHTA and FQGTGA. The CDR3 nucleotides read TGTGCCAGCATGGGGTATCGATCAACCGGGACAGGGCCCCCAGGGTGGGCCGGGGAGCTGTTTTTT. It specifies CASMGYRSTGTGPPGWAGELFF.

This clone showed up just once. This chain links TRBV12-3 or TRBV12-4 with TRBJ1-4, with D maybe TRBD1 (6 bases). V lost 7 bases and J 8 bases, leaving 14 bases between the germline ends. This CDR3 is 13 amino acids long. The CDR3 coding sequence is TGTGCCAGCAACCAAAGGGGGGGGGAAAAACTGTTTTTT. Translation: CASNQRGGEKLFF.

In regard to this clone: Different DNA sequences within this sample yield the same CDR3. The J gene is TRBJ2-2, the V gene TRBV5-1, with 13 positions matching TRBD2. The V and J ends lost 0 bases and 6 bases, in that order; junction bases with no gene match: 8. CDR1 is SGHRS and CDR2 is YFSETQ in the germline V gene. The CDR3 has 18 residues. The CDR3 region is CASSLGLAGGPKAGELFF. The CDR3, as DNA: TGCGCCAGCAGCTTGGGACTAGCGGGGGGTCCGAAGGCCGGGGAGCTGTTTTTT.

This chain joins TRBV20-1 and TRBJ2-7, with D perhaps matching TRBD2 (5 bases). The CDR3 is 11 residues long. Germline V gene data show CDR1 as DFQATT and CDR2 as SNEGSKA (reference sequence). Trimming pared 2 bases from V and 6 bases from J, leaving 8 bases between. CDR3 sequence (DNA): TGCAGTGCTAGACAGGAGGTCGAGCAGTACTTC. Protein product: CSARQEVEQYF.

V is TRBV5-6 and J is TRBJ2-3; 7 nucleotides agree with TRBD2. The CDR3 consists of 15 residues. Looked up from germline, CDR1 is SGHDT and CDR2 is YYEEEE. With V trimmed by 4 bases and J by 1 base, 6 bases remained unmatched. In DNA, the CDR3 is TGTGCCAGCAGCCTCCCTGGGGGGGGCACAGATACGCAGTATTTT. Amino acid sequence: CASSLPGGGTDTQYF.

Turning to this clone: Additional DNA sequences in this sample encode the identical CDR3. This chain links TRBV5-1 with TRBJ2-2, with TRBD2 identical over 8 bases. The CDR3 spans 16 residues. Looked up from germline, CDR1 is SGHRS and CDR2 is YFSETQ. Trimming took 10 bases from V and 4 from J; bases not matched to a gene: 15. CDR3 DNA: TGCGCCCGCCGCCGGGACGGGGGGGGTCCCACCGGGGAGCTGTTTTTT. Amino acids: CARRRDGGGPTGELFF. Supplemented by reference TRBV5-1 and TRBJ2-2, the full variable domain reads KAGVTQTPRYLIKTRGQQVTLSCSPISGHRSVSWYQQTPGQGLQFLFEYFSETQRNKGNFPGRFSGRQFSNSRSEMNVSTLELGDSALYLCARRRDGGGPTGELFFGEGSRLTVL.

The table lists this clone with a few counts. The chain has TRBV4-1 and TRBJ1-6; 7 bases are shared with TRBD1. The germline V gene encodes CDR1 MGHRA and CDR2 YSYEKL. This CDR3 has 16 residues. J was trimmed by 5 bases and V by 7 bases; bases with no gene match: 11. DNA for the CDR3: TGCGCCAGCACCATTCAGGAGGGGGCCAATAATTCACCCCTCCACTTT. Its protein product is CASTIQEGANNSPLHF.